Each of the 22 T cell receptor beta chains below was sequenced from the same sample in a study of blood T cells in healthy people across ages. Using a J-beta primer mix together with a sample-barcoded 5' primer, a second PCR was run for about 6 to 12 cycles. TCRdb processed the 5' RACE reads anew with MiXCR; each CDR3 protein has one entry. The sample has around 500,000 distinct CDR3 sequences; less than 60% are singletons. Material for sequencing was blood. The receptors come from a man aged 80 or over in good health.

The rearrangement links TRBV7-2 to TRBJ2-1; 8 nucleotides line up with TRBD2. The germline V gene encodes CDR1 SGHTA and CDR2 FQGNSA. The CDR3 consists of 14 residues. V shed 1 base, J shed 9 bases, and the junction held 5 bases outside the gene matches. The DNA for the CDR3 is TGTGCCAGCAGCTTAGGGAACGGGAGGGGTGAGCAGTTCTTC. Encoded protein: CASSLGNGRGEQFF.

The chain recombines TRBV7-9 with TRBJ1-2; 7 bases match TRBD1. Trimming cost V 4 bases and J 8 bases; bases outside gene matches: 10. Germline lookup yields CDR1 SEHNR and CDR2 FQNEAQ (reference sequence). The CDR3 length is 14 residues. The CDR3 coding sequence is TGTGCCAGCAGCTCCAGGGGGGAACTCAAAGGCTACACCTTC. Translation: CASSSRGELKGYTF.

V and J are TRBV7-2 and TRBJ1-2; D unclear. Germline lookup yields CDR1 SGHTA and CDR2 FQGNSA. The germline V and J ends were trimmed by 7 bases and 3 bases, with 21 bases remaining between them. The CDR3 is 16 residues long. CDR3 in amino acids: CASTMVGGSPDYGYTF. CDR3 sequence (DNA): TGTGCCAGCACCATGGTGGGCGGTAGTCCTGACTATGGCTACACCTTC.

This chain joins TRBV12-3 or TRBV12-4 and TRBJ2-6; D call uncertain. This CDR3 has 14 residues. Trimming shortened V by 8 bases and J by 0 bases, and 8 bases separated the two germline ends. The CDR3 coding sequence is TGTGCCAGCCTAGAGTACTCTGGGGCCAACGTCCTGACTTTC. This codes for CASLEYSGANVLTF.

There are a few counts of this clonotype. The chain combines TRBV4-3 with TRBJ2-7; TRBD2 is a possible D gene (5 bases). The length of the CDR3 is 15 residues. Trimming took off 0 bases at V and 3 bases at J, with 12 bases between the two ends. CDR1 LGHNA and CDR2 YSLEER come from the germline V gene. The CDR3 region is CASSQDHASIYEQYF. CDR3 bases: TGCGCCAGCAGCCAAGATCACGCTAGCATCTACGAGCAGTACTTC.

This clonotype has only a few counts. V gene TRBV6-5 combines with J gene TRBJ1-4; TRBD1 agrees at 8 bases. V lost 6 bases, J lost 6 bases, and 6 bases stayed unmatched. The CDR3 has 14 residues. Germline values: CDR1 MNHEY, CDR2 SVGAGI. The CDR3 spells CASSEDREDEKLFF. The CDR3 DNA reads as TGTGCCAGCAGCGAGGACAGGGAGGATGAAAAACTGTTTTTT.

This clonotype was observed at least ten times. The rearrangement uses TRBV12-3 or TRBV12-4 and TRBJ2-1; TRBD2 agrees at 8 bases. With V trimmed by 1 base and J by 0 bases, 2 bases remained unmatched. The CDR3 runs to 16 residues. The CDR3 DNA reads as TGTGCCAGCAGTTTAGTGCTAGCGGGCTCCTACAATGAGCAGTTCTTC. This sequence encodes CASSLVLAGSYNEQFF.

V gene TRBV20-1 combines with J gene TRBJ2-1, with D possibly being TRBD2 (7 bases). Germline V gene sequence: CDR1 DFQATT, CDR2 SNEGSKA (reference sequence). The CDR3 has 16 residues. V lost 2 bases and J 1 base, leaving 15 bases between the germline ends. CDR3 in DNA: TGCAGTGCTAGAAACACGGGGGGCCGTTCCTACAATGAGCAGTTCTTC. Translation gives CSARNTGGRSYNEQFF.

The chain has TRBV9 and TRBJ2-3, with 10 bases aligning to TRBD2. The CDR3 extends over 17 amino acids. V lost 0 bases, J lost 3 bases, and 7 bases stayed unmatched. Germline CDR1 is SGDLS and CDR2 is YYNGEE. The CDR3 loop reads CASSVVASGGMTDTQYF. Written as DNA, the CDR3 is TGTGCCAGCAGCGTAGTAGCTAGCGGGGGTATGACAGATACGCAGTATTTT.

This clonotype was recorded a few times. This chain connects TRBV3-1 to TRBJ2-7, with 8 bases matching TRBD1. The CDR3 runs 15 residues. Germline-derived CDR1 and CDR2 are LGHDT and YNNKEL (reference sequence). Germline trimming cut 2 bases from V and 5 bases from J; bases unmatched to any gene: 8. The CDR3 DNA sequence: TGTGCCAGCAGCCAATCAGGACAGGGTATACACGAGCAGTACTTC. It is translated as CASSQSGQGIHEQYF.

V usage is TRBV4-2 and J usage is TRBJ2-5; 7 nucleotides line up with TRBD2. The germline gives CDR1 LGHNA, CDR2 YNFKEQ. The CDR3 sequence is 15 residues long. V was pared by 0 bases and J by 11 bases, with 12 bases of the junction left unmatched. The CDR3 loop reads CASSQDVLAARWQYF. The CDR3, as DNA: TGTGCCAGCAGCCAAGATGTCCTAGCGGCACGTTGGCAGTACTTC.

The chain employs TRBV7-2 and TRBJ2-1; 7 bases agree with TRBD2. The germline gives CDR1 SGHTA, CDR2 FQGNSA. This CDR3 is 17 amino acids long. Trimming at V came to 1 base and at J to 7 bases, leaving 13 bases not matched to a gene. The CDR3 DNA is TGTGCCAGCAGCTTAGAAGGCGGCGGGAGAAGGAGAAATGAGCAGTTCTTC. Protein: CASSLEGGGRRRNEQFF.

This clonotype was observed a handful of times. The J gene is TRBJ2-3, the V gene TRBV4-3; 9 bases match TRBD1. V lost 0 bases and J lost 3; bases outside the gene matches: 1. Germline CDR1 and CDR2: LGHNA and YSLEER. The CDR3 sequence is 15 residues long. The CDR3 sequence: CASSQDGTGTDTQYF. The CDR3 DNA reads TGCGCCAGCAGCCAAGATGGGACAGGGACAGATACGCAGTATTTT.

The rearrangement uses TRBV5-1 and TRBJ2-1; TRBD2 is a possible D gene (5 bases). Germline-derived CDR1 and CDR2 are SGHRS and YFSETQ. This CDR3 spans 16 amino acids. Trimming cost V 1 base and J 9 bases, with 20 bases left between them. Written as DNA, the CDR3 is TGCGCCAGCAGCTTGTCGGCGGGTACCACTGTTTCTGAGCAGTTCTTC. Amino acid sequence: CASSLSAGTTVSEQFF.

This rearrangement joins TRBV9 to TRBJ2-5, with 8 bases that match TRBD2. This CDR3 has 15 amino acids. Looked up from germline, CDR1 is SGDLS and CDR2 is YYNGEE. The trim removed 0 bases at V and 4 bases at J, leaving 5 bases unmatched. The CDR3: CASSVVGTSGETQYF. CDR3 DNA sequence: TGTGCCAGCAGCGTAGTGGGAACTAGCGGAGAGACCCAGTACTTC.

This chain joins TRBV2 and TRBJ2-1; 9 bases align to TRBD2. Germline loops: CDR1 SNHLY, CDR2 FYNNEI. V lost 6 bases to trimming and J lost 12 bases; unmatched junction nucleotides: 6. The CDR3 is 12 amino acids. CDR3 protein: CASSGSGSRQFF. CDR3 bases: TGTGCCAGCAGCGGTAGCGGGAGTCGGCAGTTCTTC.

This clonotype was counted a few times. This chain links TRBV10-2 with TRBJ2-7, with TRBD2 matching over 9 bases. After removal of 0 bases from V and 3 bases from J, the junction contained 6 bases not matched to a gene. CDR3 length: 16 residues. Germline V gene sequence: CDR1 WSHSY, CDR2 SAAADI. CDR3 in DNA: TGCGCCAGCAGTGAGTCCCTTAGCGGGAGCCACTACGAGCAGTACTTC. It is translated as CASSESLSGSHYEQYF.

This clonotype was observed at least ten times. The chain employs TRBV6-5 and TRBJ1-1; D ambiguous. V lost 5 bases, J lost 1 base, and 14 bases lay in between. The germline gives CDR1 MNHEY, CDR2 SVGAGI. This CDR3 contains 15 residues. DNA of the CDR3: TGTGCCAGCAGTCCCAATGAGGATAGGAACACTGAAGCTTTCTTT. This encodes CASSPNEDRNTEAFF.

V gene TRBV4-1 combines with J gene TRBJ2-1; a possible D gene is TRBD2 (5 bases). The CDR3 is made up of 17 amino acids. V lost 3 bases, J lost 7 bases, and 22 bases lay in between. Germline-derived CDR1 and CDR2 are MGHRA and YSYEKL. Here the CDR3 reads CASSHRSGRDVYNEQFF. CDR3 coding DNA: TGCGCCAGCAGCCACCGGTCGGGTCGGGATGTTTATAATGAGCAGTTCTTC.

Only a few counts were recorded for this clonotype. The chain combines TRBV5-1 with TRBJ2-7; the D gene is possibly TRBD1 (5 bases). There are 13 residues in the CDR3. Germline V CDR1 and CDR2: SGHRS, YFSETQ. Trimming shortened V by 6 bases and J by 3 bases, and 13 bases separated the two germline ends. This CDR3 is CASNVGANYEQYF. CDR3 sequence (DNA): TGCGCCAGCAATGTAGGGGCGAACTACGAGCAGTACTTC.

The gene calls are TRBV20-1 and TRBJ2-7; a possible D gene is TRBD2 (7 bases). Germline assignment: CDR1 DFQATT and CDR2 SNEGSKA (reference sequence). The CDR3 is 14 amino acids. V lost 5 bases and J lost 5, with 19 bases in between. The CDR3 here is CSAHSPGGGNEQYF. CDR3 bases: TGCAGTGCTCACTCCCCGGGCGGGGGCAACGAGCAGTACTTC.

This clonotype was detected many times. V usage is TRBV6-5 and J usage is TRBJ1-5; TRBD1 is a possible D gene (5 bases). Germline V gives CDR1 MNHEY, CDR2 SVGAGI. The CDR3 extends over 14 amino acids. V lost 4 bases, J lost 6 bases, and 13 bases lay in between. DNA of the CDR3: TGTGCCAGCAGTTCGGGGGGGAAGGGTCAGCCCCAGCATTTT. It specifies CASSSGGKGQPQHF.